This TCR beta chain was obtained from a study of blood T cell repertoires in COVID-19. On the study more broadly: Spain, Italy and the United States supplied samples that represented acute and convalescent COVID-19. PBMCs, B-cell-depleted T cells, or T cells were the source of the cDNA or gDNA that made up the material.

In the study's own analysis: Estimates of nucleated cell counts were drawn from the amplification of reference gene primers. The protocol was immunoSEQ multiplex PCR, while the TCRdb copy is restricted to in-frame clones and leaves out a portion. V and J calls plus clone size are reproduced from that table; the DNA served to infer D and trimming. The sample has 180,000 or so clones, more than 70% seen once. This CDR3 is 17 amino acids long. Germline CDR1 and CDR2: LNHNV and YYDKDF (reference sequence). J gave up 3 bases and V 1 base, and 7 bases lay outside the gene matches. The V and J genes are TRBV15 and TRBJ2-1, with 9 bases identical to TRBD1. Sequencing input: peripheral blood. The clonotype comes from a person aged 70 to 85 with COVID-19, enrolled during active disease. CDR3 sequence reads: CATSRGGGQGFYNEQFF. The CDR3 nucleotides read TGTGCCACCAGCAGAGGGGGGGGACAGGGATTCTACAATGAGCAGTTCTTC.